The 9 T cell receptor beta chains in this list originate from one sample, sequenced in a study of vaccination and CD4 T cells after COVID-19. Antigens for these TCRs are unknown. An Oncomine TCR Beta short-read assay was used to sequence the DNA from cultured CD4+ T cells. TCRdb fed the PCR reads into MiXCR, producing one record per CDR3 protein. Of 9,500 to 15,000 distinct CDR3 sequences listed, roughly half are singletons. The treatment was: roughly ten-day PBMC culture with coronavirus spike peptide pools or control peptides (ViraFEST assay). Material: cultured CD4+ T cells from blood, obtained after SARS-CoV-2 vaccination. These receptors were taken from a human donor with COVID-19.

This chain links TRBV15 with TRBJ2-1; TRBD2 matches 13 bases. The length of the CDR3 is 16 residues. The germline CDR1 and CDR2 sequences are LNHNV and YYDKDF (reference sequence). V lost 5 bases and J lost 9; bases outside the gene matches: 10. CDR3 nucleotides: TGTGCCACCAGCCACGACACTAGCGGGGGGGCCTTTGAGCAGTTCTTC. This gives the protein CATSHDTSGGAFEQFF. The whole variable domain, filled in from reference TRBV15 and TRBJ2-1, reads DAMVIQNPRYQVTQFGKPVTLSCSQTLNHNVMYWYQQKSSQAPKLLFHYYDKDFNNEADTPDNFQSRRPNTSFCFLDIRSPGLGDTAMYLCATSHDTSGGAFEQFFGPGTRLTVL.

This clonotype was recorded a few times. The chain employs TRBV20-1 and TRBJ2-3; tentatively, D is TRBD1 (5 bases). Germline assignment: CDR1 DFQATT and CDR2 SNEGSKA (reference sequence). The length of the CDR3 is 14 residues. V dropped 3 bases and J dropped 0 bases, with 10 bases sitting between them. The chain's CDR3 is CSARTASSTDTQYF. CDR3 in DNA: TGCAGTGCTAGGACAGCTTCTAGCACAGATACGCAGTATTTT.

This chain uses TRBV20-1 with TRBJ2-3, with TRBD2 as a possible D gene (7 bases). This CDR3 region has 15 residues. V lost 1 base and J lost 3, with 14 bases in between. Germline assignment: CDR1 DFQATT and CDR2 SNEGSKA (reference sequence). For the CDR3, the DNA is TGCAGTGCTAGAGGGATCGGGGGGCGGACAGATACGCAGTATTTT. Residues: CSARGIGGRTDTQYF.

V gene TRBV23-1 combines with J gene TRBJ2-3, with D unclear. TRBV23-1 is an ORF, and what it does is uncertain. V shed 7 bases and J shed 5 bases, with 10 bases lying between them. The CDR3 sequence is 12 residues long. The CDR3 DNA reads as TGCGCCAGCAACGCGGACGGAGATACGCAGTATTTT. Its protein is CASNADGDTQYF.

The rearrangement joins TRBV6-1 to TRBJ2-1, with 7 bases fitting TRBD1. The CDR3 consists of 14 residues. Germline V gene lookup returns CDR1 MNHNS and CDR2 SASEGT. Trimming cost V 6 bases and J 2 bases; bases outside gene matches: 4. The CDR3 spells CASREQGTYNEQFF. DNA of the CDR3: TGTGCCAGCAGGGAACAGGGGACCTACAATGAGCAGTTCTTC.

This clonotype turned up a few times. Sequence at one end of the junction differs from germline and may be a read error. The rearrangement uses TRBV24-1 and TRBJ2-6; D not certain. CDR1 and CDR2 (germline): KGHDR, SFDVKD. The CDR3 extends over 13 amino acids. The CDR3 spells CATSETGANVLTF. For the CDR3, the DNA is TGTGCCACTAGTGAGACAGGGGCCAACGTCCTGACTTTC.

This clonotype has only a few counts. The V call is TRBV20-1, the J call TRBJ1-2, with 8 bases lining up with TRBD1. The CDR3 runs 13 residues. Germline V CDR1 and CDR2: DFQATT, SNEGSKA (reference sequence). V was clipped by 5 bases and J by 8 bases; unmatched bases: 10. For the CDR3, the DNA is TGCAGTGCTCCGTCAACAGGGGGTGGGGGCTACACCTTC. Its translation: CSAPSTGGGGYTF.

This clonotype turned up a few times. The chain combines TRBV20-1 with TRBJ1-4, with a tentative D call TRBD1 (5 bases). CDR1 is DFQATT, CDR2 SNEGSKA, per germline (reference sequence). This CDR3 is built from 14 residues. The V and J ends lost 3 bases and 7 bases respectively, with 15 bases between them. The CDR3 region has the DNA TGCAGTGCTAGTAAGGGGACTGGGGCTGAAAAACTGTTTTTT. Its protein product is CSASKGTGAEKLFF.

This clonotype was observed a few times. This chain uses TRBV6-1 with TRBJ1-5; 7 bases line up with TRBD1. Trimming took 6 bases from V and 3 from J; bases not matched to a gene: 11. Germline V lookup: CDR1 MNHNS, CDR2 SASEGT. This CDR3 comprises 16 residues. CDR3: CASSIRQGNYNQPQHF. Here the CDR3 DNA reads TGTGCCAGCAGCATTAGACAGGGTAACTACAATCAGCCCCAGCATTTT.